Listed below are T cell receptor beta chains from one sample, sequenced in a study of blood T cell repertoires in COVID-19. Assay: immunoSEQ multiplex PCR; the TCRdb copy retains only in-frame clones and omits some. Of around 250,000 clones listed, around 84% are singletons. Sequences were obtained from PBMCs or T cells enriched from blood (not recorded which). These TCRs come from a woman aged 50 to 65 who had been exposed to COVID-19. CDR3s leave out the opening cysteine and the closing phenylalanine or tryptophan.

J | V | CDR3
TRBJ2-2 | TRBV19 | ASSVDRGTGELF
TRBJ1-5 | TRBV2 | ASTRGTQPQH
TRBJ1-4 | TRBV7-2 | ASSLHARGVNEKLF
TRBJ1-4 | TRBV18 | ASSQAGSTNEKLF
TRBJ2-7 | TRBV5-6 | ASSRTLYEQY
TRBJ1-2 | TRBV27 | ASSPAGNYGYT
TRBJ1-5 | TRBV30 | AWSVGARGNQPQH
TRBJ2-7 | TRBV5-4 | ASSSSPGYEQY
TRBJ2-5 | TRBV7-9 | AGSQVPQETQY
TRBJ1-2 | TRBV19 | ASSRDRAIHGYT
TRBJ2-3 | TRBV19 | ASSISQGLDTDTQY
TRBJ2-7 | TRBV10-2 | ASSESGGDYEQY
TRBJ2-7 | TRBV9 | ASSPRGGAYEQY
TRBJ2-3 | TRBV14 | ASSQRGQAKDTQY
TRBJ2-2 | TRBV4-1 | ASSQEFRGSGELF
TRBJ2-5 | TRBV9 | ASSVPGTGTQETQY
TRBJ2-1 | TRBV11-1 | ASSLEGGYNEQF
TRBJ2-4 | TRBV3-1/TRBV3-2 | ASSVRSPICKENIQY
TRBJ1-6 | TRBV27 | VSRTIGGQNSPLH
TRBJ2-3 | TRBV7-2 | ASSLFFSADTQY
TRBJ2-3 | TRBV7-9 | ASSHASGQPTDTQY
TRBJ2-7 | TRBV11-2 | ASSFDGTGIYEQY
TRBJ2-5 | TRBV19 | ASSIGGGLRETQY
TRBJ2-7 | TRBV7-9 | ASSVGHSYEQY
TRBJ1-1 | TRBV29-1 | SGRDSTAF
TRBJ1-5 | TRBV7-8 | ASSLPLGQGPDQPQH
TRBJ2-1 | TRBV28 | ASSQPTSGGGRWNEQF
TRBJ1-4 | TRBV5-4 | ATGQGGTNEKLF
TRBJ1-2 | TRBV6-5 | ASSLFTGGDGYT
TRBJ2-1 | TRBV5-5 | ASSPRTGNNEQF
TRBJ2-7 | TRBV18 | ASSPAGPTGEQY
TRBJ2-1 | TRBV7-2 | ASSPGPAPREQF